This entry describes one T cell receptor beta chain. Its specific antigen is unknown. The CDR3 extends 3 residues past the end of the read, so its final part is completed from the germline J gene. Trimming removed 4 bases from V and 6 bases from J, leaving 12 bases between the germline ends. Via the germline V gene (reference sequence), CDR1 is LNHDA and CDR2 SQIVND. The CDR3 runs 14 amino acids, cysteine and phenylalanine included. Part of the CDR3 DNA is given, 33 bases translated from base 1. For sequencing input, CVID and control samples contributed equivalent amounts of genomic DNA. For every sample, a 60 bp segment covering the rearranged TCRbeta CDR3 region was amplified and then sequenced. The immunoSEQ assay, a bias-corrected multiplex PCR combined with high-throughput sequencing, was used to amplify TCRbeta. From the authors' description of their analysis: Every unique nucleotide sequence counted as a clone and was annotated with V, D and J genes, copy number and frequency. Sequences were labeled productive if in frame, and non-productive if out of frame or containing stop codons. As previously described, clonality was calculated on the basis of Shannon's entropy. The predicted amino acid sequences of productive clones were used to derive mean CDR3 Kyte-Doolittle hydropathy. Hierarchical clustering of scaled V gene usage was performed with the R hclust function using Manhattan distance and complete linkage. To assess clone sharing by CDR3 amino acid sequence, 12 repertoires per group were resampled over 100 rounds. Repertoires were searched for approximately 70 published EBV-specific and a few hundred published CMV-specific TCRbeta sequences. Analysis left out two CVID samples that produced under 10,000 sequences, so around 40 CVID repertoires remained. TCRdb stores this immuneACCESS table with in-frame sequences only. Part of the clones is absent; in the studies checked, under half of the shortfall reflects unresolved V genes, and no reason is known for the rest. Clonal size and the V and J genes are those of that table, whereas D and trimming came from the DNA. In this sample the table shows 25,000 to 35,000 clones, and no singletons are among them. More than 4.5% of the sample goes to the ten largest clones.

The data stem from a study of T cell clonality in common variable immunodeficiency (dated by TCRdb to between 2014 and 2017). Study-wide conclusions, independent of this receptor: Patient heterogeneity within the CVID cohort put limits on correlating repertoire features with clinical complications. According to the authors, finding the cause of the higher clonality in CVID would require sequencing the repertoires of T cell subpopulations. Despite equal DNA input, controls averaged about 79,000 unique sequences per sample versus about 32,000 in CVID samples. Increased TCRbeta clonality was found in CVID subjects compared with healthy controls (t-test p = 0.018), with the increase being most characteristic of about a third of subjects. CVID TCRbeta sequences reportedly showed fewer deletions and N-nucleotide insertions and lacked highly modified clones with 13 or more V deletions. Healthy controls shared more TCRbeta clones with each other than CVID subjects shared among themselves (p < 0.0001).

Standard criteria were used to diagnose CVID, namely serum IgG, IgA and/or IgM reduced below the normal range together with specific antibody deficiency. A total of 44 subjects (15 female and 30 or so male; age range about 9 to 65 years, mean age roughly 40) were included in the CVID group. Predominantly Caucasian heritage was noted among both the CVID patients and the healthy controls. At the time of study participation, every CVID subject had been on replacement immunoglobulin therapy for one year or longer. No CVID subject was ill or taking immunomodulatory or immunosuppressive medication when blood was collected. Heparinized peripheral whole blood samples of 5 to 8 ml were collected from each donor. TCRbeta CDR3 repertoires were sequenced from genomic DNA of adults with common variable immune deficiency (CVID) and healthy adult controls. Diluted blood was subjected to density centrifugation over Hypaque 1077 or Ficoll-Paque for isolation of peripheral blood mononuclear cells. Unsorted mononuclear cells served as the source of genomic DNA, which was extracted either by Qiagen column purification or by a centrifugation-based method.

Here the chain combines TRBV19 and TRBJ1-4; the best D guess is TRBD1, with 5 bases matching. This receptor was obtained from a human donor with common variable immunodeficiency. Source material: peripheral blood mononuclear cells. The CDR3 corresponds to CASSRRGWDEKLFF. The DNA read from the CDR3 is TGTGCCAGTAGTAGAAGGGGATGGGATGAAAAA.